The 30 T cell receptor beta chains below were found in one sample sequenced in a study of lymphopenia after photon versus proton radiotherapy. Profiled with immunoSEQ multiplex PCR; TCRdb holds only in-frame clones, not every one. The sample holds about 16,000 clones, around 85% seen once. Sequences were derived from peripheral blood, sampled from a patient treated with proton-based radiotherapy. The receptors were sampled from a woman aged 60-70 years with cholangiocarcinoma. Some clones in this sample may be carry-over from other donors' samples.

This clone was detected a few times. The J gene is TRBJ2-2, the V gene TRBV9, with TRBD2 identical over 11 bases. This CDR3 has 17 amino acids. Looked up from germline, CDR1 is SGDLS and CDR2 is YYNGEE. The J segment lost 8 bases and the V segment lost 4 bases, leaving 13 bases of the junction unmatched. CDR3 DNA sequence: TGTGCCAGCAGCCCGACGGGACTAGCGGTCTCCGTGGGGGAGCTGTTTTTT. Encoded protein: CASSPTGLAVSVGELFF.

The chain couples TRBV7-2 to TRBJ2-1, with 11 bases identical to TRBD2. Per the germline V gene, CDR1 is SGHTA and CDR2 is FQGNSA. This CDR3 is 18 amino acids long. J gave up 7 bases and V 0 bases, and 11 bases lay outside the gene matches. The CDR3: CASSLAFGLAGGINEQFF. DNA for the CDR3: TGTGCCAGCAGCTTAGCTTTCGGCCTAGCGGGAGGCATTAATGAGCAGTTCTTC.

This chain links TRBV5-6 with TRBJ1-5; D gene uncertain. Germline CDR1 is SGHDT and CDR2 is YYEEEE. The V gene lost 2 bases and the J gene lost 3 bases, with 15 bases spanning the gap. The CDR3 consists of 16 residues. CDR3 in DNA: TGTGCCAGCAGCTTTAAAGGGCTATCGCTCAATCAGCCCCAGCATTTT. Encoded protein: CASSFKGLSLNQPQHF.

The chain combines TRBV9 with TRBJ2-1; 8 positions agree with TRBD2. The V gene end was trimmed by 3 bases and the J gene end by 4 bases; junction bases not matched to a gene: 6. The CDR3 is 15 amino acids. Germline V CDR1 and CDR2: SGDLS, YYNGEE. CDR3 sequence: CASSAGTRAYNEQFF. The CDR3 DNA reads as TGTGCCAGCAGCGCCGGGACTAGGGCGTACAATGAGCAGTTCTTC.

The chain joins TRBV9 to TRBJ2-5; D may be TRBD2 (5 bases). The V gene's germline CDR1 is SGDLS and CDR2 YYNGEE. V shed 3 bases and J shed 5 bases, with 17 bases lying between them. The CDR3 loop spans 15 amino acids. The CDR3 DNA sequence: TGTGCCAGCAGCGCCGCCCCCTTGCGGGCGGAGACCCAGTACTTC. Protein: CASSAAPLRAETQYF.

The rearrangement links TRBV5-1 to TRBJ2-7; D is perhaps TRBD2 (5 bases). V dropped 1 base and J dropped 1 base, with 9 bases sitting between them. Germline CDR1 and CDR2: SGHRS and YFSETQ. CDR3 length: 14 amino acids. The CDR3 reads CASSLSGMSYEQYF. In nucleotides, the CDR3 is TGCGCCAGCAGCTTGAGCGGAATGTCCTACGAGCAGTACTTC.

The chain couples TRBV6-1 to TRBJ2-1; a weak D match, TRBD2 (6 bases). Germline V gives CDR1 MNHNS, CDR2 SASEGT. This CDR3 is 13 amino acids long. Trimming left V 6 bases short and J 8 bases short, with 14 bases between. The CDR3 region has the DNA TGTGCCAGCAGCCTACTAGCTTTGGATGAGCAGTTCTTC. Its protein product is CASSLLALDEQFF.

The rearrangement joins TRBV6-5 to TRBJ1-2, with a possible D match to TRBD1 (5 bases). CDR3 length: 15 residues. CDR1 and CDR2 (germline): MNHEY, SVGAGI. V dropped 4 bases and J dropped 8 bases, with 20 bases sitting between them. DNA of the CDR3: TGTGCCAGCAGTTCTGCCCCGGACATCCCTCGGGGCTACACCTTC. Translating it yields CASSSAPDIPRGYTF.

The chain couples TRBV25-1 to TRBJ1-2, with a weak D call TRBD1 (5 bases). The CDR3 is made up of 16 amino acids. Germline V gene lookup returns CDR1 MGHDK and CDR2 SYGVNS. V was pared by 2 bases and J by 4 bases, with 17 bases between. The CDR3 reads CASSEVVGRGGYGYTF. The CDR3 nucleotides read TGTGCCAGCAGTGAAGTGGTCGGGAGGGGCGGCTATGGCTACACCTTC.

V is TRBV18 and J is TRBJ1-1; 9 bases map to TRBD1. This CDR3 comprises 14 residues. Trimming removed 3 bases from V and 1 base from J; junction bases left unmatched: 0. The V gene's germline CDR1 is KGHSH and CDR2 LQKENI. The CDR3 reads CASSPTGGNTEAFF. The CDR3 nucleotides read TGTGCCAGCTCACCGACAGGGGGGAACACTGAAGCTTTCTTT.

The gene calls are TRBV4-3 and TRBJ1-1, with 8 nucleotides matching TRBD1. Losses at the gene ends were 1 base for V and 3 bases for J; bases not matched to a gene: 4. Germline CDR1 and CDR2: LGHNA and YSLEER. The CDR3 has 15 residues. Here the CDR3 reads CASSQGPDRDTEAFF. The CDR3 bases are TGCGCCAGCAGCCAAGGGCCGGACAGGGACACTGAAGCTTTCTTT.

The chain uses TRBV19 and TRBJ2-7, with D tentatively TRBD2 (5 bases). CDR1 is LNHDA, CDR2 SQIVND, per germline (reference sequence). Trimming removed 1 base at V and 0 bases at J, with 7 bases between. The CDR3 is 14 amino acids. The CDR3 here is CASSIGGSSYEQYF. DNA for the CDR3: TGTGCCAGTAGTATAGGAGGGAGCTCCTACGAGCAGTACTTC.

The chain carries TRBV5-4 and TRBJ2-3; D might be TRBD2 (6 bases). The CDR3 covers 15 residues. Trimming cost V 4 bases and J 4 bases, with 16 bases left between them. In germline, CDR1 is SGHNT, CDR2 YYREEE (reference sequence). CDR3 protein: CASSGRQGRPDTQYF. DNA of the CDR3: TGTGCCAGCAGCGGGAGGCAGGGTCGCCCAGATACGCAGTATTTT. The complete variable domain, with remaining parts taken from reference TRBV5-4 and TRBJ2-3, reads ETGVTQSPTHLIKTRGQQVTLRCSSQSGHNTVSWYQQALGQGPQFIFQYYREEENGRGNFPPRFSGLQFPNYSSELNVNALELDDSALYLCASSGRQGRPDTQYFGPGTRLTVL.

The rearrangement uses TRBV5-1 and TRBJ2-5; weak D call: TRBD2 (5 bases). This CDR3 has 17 amino acids. Trimming left V 5 bases short and J 0 bases short, with 20 bases between. CDR1 SGHRS and CDR2 YFSETQ come from the germline V gene. The CDR3 nucleotides are TGCGCCAGCAGGTCAGTCGGGGTCCCGGGAAACCAAGAGACCCAGTACTTC. It yields the protein CASRSVGVPGNQETQYF.

The chain has TRBV6-5 and TRBJ1-4; D is ambiguous. The CDR3 length is 13 residues. CDR1 and CDR2 from the germline V gene are MNHEY and SVGAGI. V was shortened by 6 bases and J by 10 bases, with 15 bases between the two germline ends. In DNA, the CDR3 is TGTGCCAGCAGGGCAGTGCAATTGGGAAAACTGTTTTTT. It codes for CASRAVQLGKLFF.

This chain connects TRBV10-3 to TRBJ1-4; no reliable D call. The CDR3 spans 13 residues. Germline V gene data show CDR1 as ENHRY and CDR2 as SYGVKD. V was trimmed by 9 bases and J by 8 bases, leaving 16 bases between them. The CDR3 sequence is CAIAGGIGEKLFF. In nucleotides, the CDR3 is TGTGCCATAGCAGGAGGGATAGGGGAAAAACTGTTTTTT.

This clone came up a few times. This rearrangement joins TRBV19 to TRBJ1-1; D ambiguous. Germline V CDR1 and CDR2: LNHDA, SQIVND (reference sequence). V shed 6 bases and J shed 3 bases, with 11 bases lying between them. The CDR3 is 13 amino acids. The CDR3 reads CASSTDTYTEAFF. CDR3 bases: TGTGCCAGTAGCACCGACACGTACACTGAAGCTTTCTTT.

The chain is built from TRBV5-1 and TRBJ2-5, with 7 positions matching TRBD1. The ends lost 4 bases at V and 5 bases at J; junction bases unmatched: 8. There are 14 residues in the CDR3. The germline V gene encodes CDR1 SGHRS and CDR2 YFSETQ. DNA of the CDR3: TGCGCCAGCAGCGCAGGGGGAGTAGGGGAGACCCAGTACTTC. It codes for CASSAGGVGETQYF. The entire variable domain, with the rest obtained from reference TRBV5-1 and TRBJ2-5, is as follows: KAGVTQTPRYLIKTRGQQVTLSCSPISGHRSVSWYQQTPGQGLQFLFEYFSETQRNKGNFPGRFSGRQFSNSRSEMNVSTLELGDSALYLCASSAGGVGETQYFGPGTRLLVL.

The chain has TRBV6-7 and TRBJ2-6; D is uncertain. TRBV6-7 is assigned to the ORF class and has an uncertain function. CDR3 length equals 17 residues. V was trimmed by 3 bases and J by 5 bases, leaving 17 bases between them. This chain's CDR3 is CASSYDPRQSRANVLTF. The CDR3 DNA sequence: TGTGCCAGCAGTTATGATCCGCGTCAAAGTCGGGCCAACGTCCTGACTTTC.

The gene calls are TRBV19 and TRBJ1-3; D perhaps matches TRBD1 (5 bases). Trimming stripped 6 bases from V and 0 bases from J, with 15 bases between. Germline V gene sequence: CDR1 LNHDA, CDR2 SQIVND (reference sequence). The length of the CDR3 is 16 residues. The CDR3 is CASSPGRHGSGNTIYF. The CDR3 DNA is TGTGCCAGTAGCCCGGGACGGCATGGCTCTGGAAACACCATATATTTT.

V usage is TRBV27 and J usage is TRBJ2-1, with D possibly matching TRBD2 (5 bases). V gave up 3 bases and J gave up 2 bases, with 20 bases separating them. Germline V lookup: CDR1 MNHEY, CDR2 SMNVEV (reference sequence). There are 18 residues in the CDR3. In DNA, the CDR3 is TGTGCCAGCAGTTTTGGGTCTAGAGGTGTGAGGGCCTACAATGAGCAGTTCTTC. It is translated as CASSFGSRGVRAYNEQFF.

V gene TRBV20-1 combines with J gene TRBJ1-1; no definite D call. CDR1 is DFQATT, CDR2 SNEGSKA, per germline (reference sequence). Trimming cost V 5 bases and J 4 bases, with 8 bases left between them. CDR3 size: 11 residues. The CDR3, as DNA: TGCAGTGCTGGAAGGATCACTGAAGCTTTCTTT. Encoded protein: CSAGRITEAFF.

This rearrangement joins TRBV25-1 to TRBJ2-3; D is unresolved. Between the trimmed V and J ends, which lost 3 bases and 7 bases, there was a span of 20 bases. CDR3 length: 16 amino acids. From germline, CDR1 is MGHDK and CDR2 SYGVNS. This CDR3 reads CASSDVGQLGLYTQYF. In DNA form, the CDR3 reads TGTGCCAGCAGTGACGTGGGCCAGCTAGGGTTATATACGCAGTATTTT.

The V gene is TRBV11-1, the J gene TRBJ2-1; 12 nucleotides align to TRBD2. CDR1 is SGHAT and CDR2 is FQDESV in the germline V gene (reference sequence). Trimming cost V 5 bases and J 3 bases; bases outside gene matches: 8. The length of the CDR3 is 17 residues. As DNA, the CDR3 is TGTGCCAGCAGCCAGAAGGTGACTAGCGGGGGCTACAATGAGCAGTTCTTC. Translating it yields CASSQKVTSGGYNEQFF.

The chain is built from TRBV5-1 and TRBJ2-3, with TRBD2 matching over 7 bases. Per the germline V gene, CDR1 is SGHRS and CDR2 is YFSETQ. The length of the CDR3 is 14 residues. With V trimmed by 4 bases and J by 2 bases, 4 bases remained unmatched. For the CDR3, the DNA is TGCGCCAGCAGCCCGAGCGGGGCCACAGATACGCAGTATTTT. It yields the protein CASSPSGATDTQYF.

The J gene is TRBJ2-5, the V gene TRBV9, with D possibly called TRBD1 or TRBD2 (5 bases each). In germline, CDR1 is SGDLS, CDR2 YYNGEE. V was pared by 4 bases and J by 2 bases, with 15 bases between. The CDR3 runs 15 residues. The CDR3 nucleotides are TGTGCCAGCAGCCCAGCTTTCTGGGGGCAAGAGACCCAGTACTTC. This translates into CASSPAFWGQETQYF.

The chain has TRBV27 and TRBJ1-5; a weak D match, TRBD1 (6 bases). The CDR3 has 14 residues. The V gene's germline CDR1 is MNHEY and CDR2 SMNVEV (reference sequence). The ends were cut back, 3 bases at V and 3 bases at J, with 9 bases in the middle. The CDR3 protein is CASSFSGVNQPQHF. CDR3 coding DNA: TGTGCCAGCAGTTTTTCAGGGGTCAATCAGCCCCAGCATTTT.

This sequence joins TRBV14 and TRBJ1-1; 12 nucleotides align to TRBD1. CDR1 and CDR2 (germline): SGHDN, FVKESK. The CDR3 spans 19 residues. The junction had 16 bases not matched to a gene; V was cut back by 7 bases and J by 1 base. CDR3 nucleotides: TGTGCCAGCAAAGAGAAACCGGGACAGGGGGCGTTGACGAACACTGAAGCTTTCTTT. Encoded protein: CASKEKPGQGALTNTEAFF.

This rearrangement joins TRBV7-6 to TRBJ1-4, with 8 positions matching TRBD1. The CDR3 sequence is 15 residues long. The germline V gene has CDR1 SGHVS and CDR2 FNYEAQ. Trimming cost V 5 bases and J 8 bases; bases outside gene matches: 10. As DNA, the CDR3 is TGTGCCAGCAGCCCCGGGATCAGGGGGCTGGAAAAACTGTTTTTT. Translation: CASSPGIRGLEKLFF.

V and J are TRBV7-8 and TRBJ2-7; 10 bases fit TRBD2. There are 15 residues in the CDR3. Germline lookup yields CDR1 SGHVS and CDR2 FQNEAQ. Trimming removed 1 base from V and 7 bases from J; junction bases left unmatched: 7. The DNA for the CDR3 is TGTGCCAGCAGCTTAGGGTCTAGCGGGAGTCTTGAGCAGTACTTC. This gives the protein CASSLGSSGSLEQYF.